The 23 T cell receptor beta chains below were found in one sample sequenced in a study of Ad26.COV2.S vaccination and SARS-CoV-2 variants. Assay used: immunoSEQ multiplex PCR; TCRdb lists only in-frame clones, some missing. The sample lists about 680,000 clones; roughly 90% were seen once. Documented treatment: 19 received Ad26.COV2.S at low or high dose, single or two shots; 5 received placebo; per-sample allocation not given. Specimen acquisition occurred on day 63 following the initial vaccine or placebo injection. The sample here was peripheral blood, taken in a trial of Ad26.COV2.S vaccine versus placebo. The source of these receptors is a person between 18 and 60 years old who received the Ad26.COV2.S COVID-19 vaccine or a placebo.

The table lists this clone with a count of one. The genes are TRBV29-1 and TRBJ1-3; TRBD1 aligns across 7 bases. The CDR3 is 14 residues long. Trimming removed 7 bases from V and 4 bases from J; junction bases left unmatched: 10. Germline loops: CDR1 SQVTM, CDR2 ANQGSEA. CDR3 bases: TGCAGCGCCGCGACAGGGTCAGGCGGAAACACCATATATTTT. This encodes CSAATGSGGNTIYF.

This clone has only one observation. The CDR3 DNA reads as TGTGCCAGCAGCTTTTCAGCTAACACTGAAGCTTTCTTT. Encoded protein: CASSFSANTEAFF. The V call is TRBV11-3, the J call TRBJ1-1; D not resolved. The ends were cut back, 3 bases at V and 2 bases at J, with 7 bases in the middle. The germline CDR1 and CDR2 sequences are SGHNT and YENEEA. The CDR3 is 13 amino acids.

This clone has a single count. This rearrangement joins TRBV10-3 to TRBJ1-2; tentative D call: TRBD1 (5 bases). The CDR3 spans 16 residues. The V and J ends lost 3 bases and 4 bases respectively, with 18 bases between them. Germline CDR1 reads ENHRY; CDR2 reads SYGVKD. CDR3 coding DNA: TGTGCCATCAGTGAAGGTGAGGGGACTGGACTCTATGGCTACACCTTC. Amino acids: CAISEGEGTGLYGYTF.

The chain links TRBV4-1 to TRBJ1-1, with a tentative D call TRBD1 (6 bases). The CDR3 has 17 amino acids. The V end lost 5 bases, the J end lost 1 base, and 20 bases lay between the germline ends. CDR1 and CDR2 (germline): MGHRA, YSYEKL. CDR3: CASSSIPDGQSNTEAFF. DNA for the CDR3: TGCGCCAGCAGCTCAATTCCTGACGGACAGTCGAACACTGAAGCTTTCTTT.

The gene calls are TRBV6-5 and TRBJ1-2, with 7 bases aligning to TRBD1. The germline CDR1 and CDR2 sequences are MNHEY and SVGAGI. V lost 10 bases, J lost 2 bases, and 7 bases stayed unmatched. The CDR3 consists of 13 residues. The CDR3 DNA sequence: TGTGCCACCAGGGACAGTCGGAACTATGGCTACACCTTC. Protein product: CATRDSRNYGYTF.

Note on this clone: Germline is not matched at one junction end, which may reflect a read error. The chain couples TRBV12-5 to TRBJ2-1; 9 bases agree with TRBD2. The germline V gene encodes CDR1 LGHNT and CDR2 FRNRAP. This CDR3 has 15 amino acids. CDR3 in amino acids: CASGTGTSSHNEQFF. The CDR3 DNA follows: TGTGCTAGTGGCACCGGGACTAGCTCCCACAATGAGCAGTTCTTC.

The chain employs TRBV28 and TRBJ1-5; 9 nucleotides align to TRBD1. Trimming removed 1 base from V and 0 bases from J; junction bases left unmatched: 10. CDR1 is MDHEN and CDR2 is SYDVKM in the germline V gene. This CDR3 region has 19 residues. The CDR3 coding sequence is TGTGCCAGCAGTTTATATCCTCCGGGGACAGGGCATAGCAATCAGCCCCAGCATTTT. This sequence encodes CASSLYPPGTGHSNQPQHF.

J is TRBJ2-1 and V is TRBV6-2 or TRBV6-3; 7 bases fit TRBD1. The CDR3 totals 13 residues. With 5 bases clipped from V and 9 bases from J, the junction kept 7 bases outside the gene matches. Germline V gene sequence: CDR1 MNHEY, CDR2 SVGEGT. The CDR3 spells CASSGQEYGEQFF. CDR3 DNA: TGTGCCAGCAGTGGACAGGAGTATGGTGAGCAGTTCTTC.

The rearrangement uses TRBV5-1 and TRBJ1-1, with D possibly matching TRBD1 (5 bases). The V gene lost 0 bases and the J gene lost 13 bases, with 16 bases spanning the gap. The CDR3 spans 13 residues. CDR1 and CDR2 (germline): SGHRS, YFSETQ. Here the CDR3 DNA reads TGCGCCAGCAGCTTGGACAGCCAAAATAGGGGTTTCTTT. Protein: CASSLDSQNRGFF.

The chain combines TRBV24-1 with TRBJ2-5, with 7 bases identical to TRBD2. There are 16 residues in the CDR3. With 3 bases clipped from V and 4 bases from J, the junction kept 10 bases outside the gene matches. Germline CDR1 is KGHDR and CDR2 is SFDVKD. CDR3 protein: CATSDGLVGEGETQYF. CDR3 in DNA: TGTGCCACCAGTGATGGACTAGTAGGGGAAGGAGAGACCCAGTACTTC.

This rearrangement joins TRBV30 to TRBJ1-6; a possible D gene is TRBD1 (6 bases). Germline V gene data show CDR1 as GTSNPN and CDR2 as SVGIG (reference sequence). V was cut by 1 base and J by 6 bases, with 10 bases left in between. The CDR3 has 14 residues. The CDR3 spells CAWSGDRSNSPLHF. CDR3 nucleotide sequence: TGTGCCTGGAGTGGCGACAGGAGTAATTCACCCCTCCACTTT.

The chain joins TRBV9 to TRBJ2-2; TRBD1 is a possible D gene (6 bases). V was cut by 0 bases and J by 9 bases, with 9 bases left in between. The CDR3 consists of 13 residues. Germline values: CDR1 SGDLS, CDR2 YYNGEE. The CDR3 nucleotides read TGTGCCAGCAGCGTAGCCAGGGGATGGGAGCTGTTTTTT. Translating gives CASSVARGWELFF.

CDR3 protein: CASSPTSGLGDEQFF. The CDR3 coding sequence is TGTGCCAGCAGCCCGACTAGCGGGCTTGGGGATGAGCAGTTCTTC. The chain uses TRBV5-4 and TRBJ2-1, with 10 bases identical to TRBD2. The CDR3 spans 15 residues. Germline V CDR1 and CDR2: SGHNT, YYREEE (reference sequence). After removal of 4 bases from V and 8 bases from J, the junction contained 9 bases not matched to a gene.

The chain has TRBV30 and TRBJ1-5; tentatively, D is TRBD1 (5 bases). Germline V gene sequence: CDR1 GTSNPN, CDR2 SVGIG (reference sequence). Between the trimmed V and J ends, which lost 0 bases and 3 bases, there was a span of 12 bases. There are 15 residues in the CDR3. The CDR3 coding sequence is TGTGCCTGGAGTGTCACGCAGGGAGTCAATCAGCCCCAGCATTTT. It codes for CAWSVTQGVNQPQHF. The full variable domain, its missing parts supplied by reference TRBV30 and TRBJ1-5, is SQTIHQWPATLVQPVGSPLSLECTVEGTSNPNLYWYRQAAGRGLQLLFYSVGIGQISSEVPQNLSASRPQDRQFILSSKKLLLSDSGFYLCAWSVTQGVNQPQHFGDGTRLSIL.

As regards this clone: The same CDR3 is also encoded by other DNA sequences in this sample. The V gene is TRBV19, the J gene TRBJ1-5; D may be TRBD1 (6 bases). Per germline, CDR1 LNHDA and CDR2 SQIVND (reference sequence). V shed 3 bases and J shed 1 base, with 10 bases lying between them. The CDR3 sequence is 15 residues long. In DNA form, the CDR3 reads TGTGCCAGTAGTATTTTACAGGGCAGCAATCAGCCCCAGCATTTT. This sequence encodes CASSILQGSNQPQHF.

This clone came up once. This chain's CDR3 is CASRKPGANVLTF. CDR3 DNA: TGTGCCAGCAGAAAACCTGGGGCCAACGTCCTGACTTTC. V gene TRBV9 combines with J gene TRBJ2-6; D is ambiguous. The germline V gene has CDR1 SGDLS and CDR2 YYNGEE. Trimming left V 5 bases short and J 2 bases short, with 5 bases between. This CDR3 has 13 residues.

This clone was seen a single time. V and J are TRBV6-5 and TRBJ2-1; 10 positions agree with TRBD1. The CDR3 is made up of 15 amino acids. Germline CDR1 reads MNHEY; CDR2 reads SVGAGI. J was trimmed by 12 bases and V by 2 bases; bases with no gene match: 10. In nucleotides, the CDR3 is TGTGCCAGCAGTTACCGGGACAGGGGTGGGAGTGGGCAGTTCTTC. Translation gives CASSYRDRGGSGQFF.

The chain employs TRBV2 and TRBJ1-1; D is uncertain. Germline-derived CDR1 and CDR2 are SNHLY and FYNNEI. The length of the CDR3 is 11 residues. The V end was cut by 4 bases, the J end by 5 bases, with 5 bases between. DNA of the CDR3: TGTGCCAGCAGTGGATGGACTGAAGCTTTCTTT. Protein: CASSGWTEAFF.

The chain joins TRBV9 to TRBJ2-2; D may be TRBD2 (5 bases). V was cut by 4 bases and J by 6 bases, with 28 bases left in between. Looked up from germline, CDR1 is SGDLS and CDR2 is YYNGEE. The CDR3 runs to 19 residues. Written as DNA, the CDR3 is TGTGCCAGCAGCCTGGCAAGGGCCTTCACTGGGTTGGAGGCCGGGGAGCTGTTTTTT. Amino acid sequence: CASSLARAFTGLEAGELFF. Full variable domain (rest looked up from reference TRBV9 and TRBJ2-2): DSGVTQTPKHLITATGQRVTLRCSPRSGDLSVYWYQQSLDQGLQFLIQYYNGEERAKGNILERFSAQQFPDLHSELNLSSLELGDSALYFCASSLARAFTGLEAGELFFGEGSRLTVL.

This clone has only a few counts. The chain joins TRBV19 to TRBJ1-6, with D possibly being TRBD1 (5 bases). The CDR3 contains 15 residues. V was shortened by 5 bases and J by 9 bases, with 17 bases between the two germline ends. Germline assignment: CDR1 LNHDA and CDR2 SQIVND (reference sequence). The CDR3 DNA reads TGTGCCAGTAGTCTCACGACAGCGGCAGGTTCACCCCTCCACTTT. It specifies CASSLTTAAGSPLHF. Supplemented by reference TRBV19 and TRBJ1-6, the full variable domain reads DGGITQSPKYLFRKEGQNVTLSCEQNLNHDAMYWYRQDPGQGLRLIYYSQIVNDFQKGDIAEGYSVSREKKESFPLTVTSAQKNPTAFYLCASSLTTAAGSPLHFGNGTRLTVT.

In its sample, this clone was seen a few times. The gene calls are TRBV7-2 and TRBJ2-7; a possible D gene is TRBD2 (5 bases). Germline CDR1 SGHTA, CDR2 FQGNSA. V dropped 5 bases and J dropped 6 bases, with 17 bases sitting between them. The CDR3 sequence is 14 residues long. This chain's CDR3 is CASSPDWTASEQYF. The CDR3 bases are TGTGCCAGCAGCCCGGACTGGACGGCGTCCGAGCAGTACTTC.

V and J are TRBV12-5 and TRBJ2-7; unclear D gene. V lost 6 bases, J lost 0 bases, and 9 bases lay in between. Germline loops: CDR1 LGHNT, CDR2 FRNRAP. The CDR3 runs to 13 residues. The CDR3 protein is CASGYDTSYEQYF. For the CDR3, the DNA is TGTGCTAGTGGCTACGACACCTCCTACGAGCAGTACTTC. Filled out from reference TRBV12-5 and TRBJ2-7, the complete variable domain reads DARVTQTPRHKVTEMGQEVTMRCQPILGHNTVFWYRQTMMQGLELLAYFRNRAPLDDSGMPKDRFSAEMPDATLATLKIQPSEPRDSAVYFCASGYDTSYEQYFGPGTRLTVT.

Only a few counts were recorded for this clone. The J gene is TRBJ2-3, the V gene TRBV19; the match to TRBD2 covers 12 bases. This CDR3 has 21 amino acids. Trimming took 6 bases from V and 0 from J; bases not matched to a gene: 19. Germline V gives CDR1 LNHDA, CDR2 SQIVND (reference sequence). CDR3 coding DNA: TGTGCCAGTAGCGGGGGACAGGAAGGTACTAGCGGGGGGCCCAGCACAGATACGCAGTATTTT. It codes for CASSGGQEGTSGGPSTDTQYF.